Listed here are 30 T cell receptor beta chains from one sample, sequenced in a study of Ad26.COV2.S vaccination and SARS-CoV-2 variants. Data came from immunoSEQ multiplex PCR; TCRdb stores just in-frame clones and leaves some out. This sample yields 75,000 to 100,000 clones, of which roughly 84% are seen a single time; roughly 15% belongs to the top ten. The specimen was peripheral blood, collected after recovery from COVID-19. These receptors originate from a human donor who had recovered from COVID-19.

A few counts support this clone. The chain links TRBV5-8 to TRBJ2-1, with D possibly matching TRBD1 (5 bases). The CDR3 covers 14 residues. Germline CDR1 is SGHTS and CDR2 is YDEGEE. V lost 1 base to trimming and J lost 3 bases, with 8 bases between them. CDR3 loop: CASSLMTDYNEQFF. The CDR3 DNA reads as TGTGCCAGCAGCTTGATGACAGACTACAATGAGCAGTTCTTC.

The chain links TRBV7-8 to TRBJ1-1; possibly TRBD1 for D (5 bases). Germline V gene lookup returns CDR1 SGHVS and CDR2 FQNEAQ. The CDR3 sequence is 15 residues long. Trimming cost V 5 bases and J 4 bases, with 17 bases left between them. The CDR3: CASSRDGQRATEAFF. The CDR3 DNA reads TGTGCCAGCAGCCGAGACGGACAAAGGGCCACTGAAGCTTTCTTT.

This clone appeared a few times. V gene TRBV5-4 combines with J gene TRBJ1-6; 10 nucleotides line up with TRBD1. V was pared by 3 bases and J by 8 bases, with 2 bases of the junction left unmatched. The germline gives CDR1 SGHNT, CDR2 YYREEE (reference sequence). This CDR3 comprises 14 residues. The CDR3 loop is CASSSGQGYSPLHF. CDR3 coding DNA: TGTGCCAGCAGCTCGGGACAGGGGTATTCACCCCTCCACTTT.

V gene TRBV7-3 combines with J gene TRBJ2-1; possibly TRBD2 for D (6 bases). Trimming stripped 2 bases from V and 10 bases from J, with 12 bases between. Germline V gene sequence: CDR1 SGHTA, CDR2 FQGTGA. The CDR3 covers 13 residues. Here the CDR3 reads CASSLGTQREQFF. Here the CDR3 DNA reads TGTGCCAGCAGCTTAGGGACTCAGCGAGAGCAGTTCTTC.

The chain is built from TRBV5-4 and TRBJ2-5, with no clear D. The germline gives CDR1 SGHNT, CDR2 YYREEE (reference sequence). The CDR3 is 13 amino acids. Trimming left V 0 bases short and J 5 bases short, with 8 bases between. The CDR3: CASSLGRGETQYF. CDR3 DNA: TGTGCCAGCAGCTTGGGGCGTGGGGAGACCCAGTACTTC.

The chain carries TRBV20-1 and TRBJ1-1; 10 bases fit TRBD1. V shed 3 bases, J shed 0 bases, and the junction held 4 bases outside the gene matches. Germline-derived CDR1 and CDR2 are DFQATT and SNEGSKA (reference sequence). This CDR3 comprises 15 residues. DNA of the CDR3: TGCAGTGCTAGTCGACAGGGGGCTTTGAACACTGAAGCTTTCTTT. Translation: CSASRQGALNTEAFF.

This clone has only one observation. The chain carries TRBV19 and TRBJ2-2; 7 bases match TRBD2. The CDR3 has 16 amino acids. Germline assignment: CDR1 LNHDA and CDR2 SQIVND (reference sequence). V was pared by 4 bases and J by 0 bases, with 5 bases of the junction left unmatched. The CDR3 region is CASSNLGGTNTGELFF. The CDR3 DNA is TGTGCCAGTAGTAACCTCGGGGGGACGAACACCGGGGAGCTGTTTTTT. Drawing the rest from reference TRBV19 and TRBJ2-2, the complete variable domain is DGGITQSPKYLFRKEGQNVTLSCEQNLNHDAMYWYRQDPGQGLRLIYYSQIVNDFQKGDIAEGYSVSREKKESFPLTVTSAQKNPTAFYLCASSNLGGTNTGELFFGEGSRLTVL.

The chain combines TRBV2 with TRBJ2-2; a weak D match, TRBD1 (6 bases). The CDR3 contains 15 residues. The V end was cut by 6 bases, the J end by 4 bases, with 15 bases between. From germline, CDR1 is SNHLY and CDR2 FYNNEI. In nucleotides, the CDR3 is TGTGCCAGCAGAGTAACAGGGTCCGGCACCGGGGAGCTGTTTTTT. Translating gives CASRVTGSGTGELFF.

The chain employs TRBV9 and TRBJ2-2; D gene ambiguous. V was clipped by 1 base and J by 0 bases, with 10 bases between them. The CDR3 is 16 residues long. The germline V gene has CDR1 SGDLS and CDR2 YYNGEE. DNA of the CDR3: TGTGCCAGCAGCGTACGTGGCAGCCCGAACACCGGGGAGCTGTTTTTT. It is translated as CASSVRGSPNTGELFF.

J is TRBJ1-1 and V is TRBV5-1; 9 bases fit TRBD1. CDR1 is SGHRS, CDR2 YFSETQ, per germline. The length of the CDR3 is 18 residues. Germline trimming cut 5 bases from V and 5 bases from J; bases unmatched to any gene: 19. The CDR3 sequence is CASRLSGTGRILGTEAFF. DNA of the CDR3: TGCGCCAGCAGGTTATCCGGGACAGGGAGGATTTTGGGAACTGAAGCTTTCTTT.

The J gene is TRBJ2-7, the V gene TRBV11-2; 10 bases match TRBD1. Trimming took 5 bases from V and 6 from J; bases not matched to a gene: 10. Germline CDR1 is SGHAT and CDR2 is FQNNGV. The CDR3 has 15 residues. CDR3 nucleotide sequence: TGTGCCAGCAGCCCCCGAGGGACAGGGGAAGGCGAGCAGTACTTC. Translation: CASSPRGTGEGEQYF.

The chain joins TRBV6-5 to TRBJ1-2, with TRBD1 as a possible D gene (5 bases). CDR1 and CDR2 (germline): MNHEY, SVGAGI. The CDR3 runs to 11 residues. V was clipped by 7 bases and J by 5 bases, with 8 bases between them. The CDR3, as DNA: TGTGCCAGCAAGGGACCATATGGCTACACCTTC. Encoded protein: CASKGPYGYTF.

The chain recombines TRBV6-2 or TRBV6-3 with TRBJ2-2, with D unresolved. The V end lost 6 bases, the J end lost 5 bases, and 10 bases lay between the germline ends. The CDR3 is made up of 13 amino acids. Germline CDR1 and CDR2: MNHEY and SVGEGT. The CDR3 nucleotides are TGTGCCAGCAGCCCTCTTGGAACCGGGGAGCTGTTTTTT. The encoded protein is CASSPLGTGELFF.

The chain's CDR3 is CASSVGSSGIGEQFF. The CDR3 DNA sequence: TGTGCCAGCAGCGTAGGGTCTAGCGGGATTGGTGAGCAGTTCTTC. The chain uses TRBV9 and TRBJ2-1; 9 bases align to TRBD2. Germline V gene lookup returns CDR1 SGDLS and CDR2 YYNGEE. The CDR3 sequence is 15 residues long. V lost 0 bases to trimming and J lost 9 bases; unmatched junction nucleotides: 7.

CDR3 in amino acids: CASSSPGVQETQYF. CDR3 in DNA: TGTGCCAGCAGCAGCCCAGGAGTGCAAGAGACCCAGTACTTC. The V call is TRBV5-4, the J call TRBJ2-5; D is uncertain. CDR3 length: 14 amino acids. Germline-derived CDR1 and CDR2 are SGHNT and YYREEE (reference sequence). Trimming removed 4 bases at V and 2 bases at J, with 12 bases between.

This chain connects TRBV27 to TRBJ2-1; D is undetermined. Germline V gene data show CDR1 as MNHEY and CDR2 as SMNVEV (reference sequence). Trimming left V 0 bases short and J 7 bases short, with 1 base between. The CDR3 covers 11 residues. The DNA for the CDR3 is TGTGCCAGCAGTTTATCGAATGAGCAGTTCTTC. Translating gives CASSLSNEQFF.

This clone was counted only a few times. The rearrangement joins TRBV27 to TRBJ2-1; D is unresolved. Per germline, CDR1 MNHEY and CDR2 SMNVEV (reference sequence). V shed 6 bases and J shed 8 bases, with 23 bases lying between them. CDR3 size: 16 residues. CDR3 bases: TGTGCCAGCAGGCCAAGTTGGGGTCCAAACATCCATGAGCAGTTCTTC. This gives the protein CASRPSWGPNIHEQFF.

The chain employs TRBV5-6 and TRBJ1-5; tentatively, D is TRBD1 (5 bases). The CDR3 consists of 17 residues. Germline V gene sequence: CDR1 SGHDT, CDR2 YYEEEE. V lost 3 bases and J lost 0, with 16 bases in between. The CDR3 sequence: CASSSTARDGSNQPQHF. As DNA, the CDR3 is TGTGCCAGCAGCTCTACGGCACGGGACGGTAGCAATCAGCCCCAGCATTTT.

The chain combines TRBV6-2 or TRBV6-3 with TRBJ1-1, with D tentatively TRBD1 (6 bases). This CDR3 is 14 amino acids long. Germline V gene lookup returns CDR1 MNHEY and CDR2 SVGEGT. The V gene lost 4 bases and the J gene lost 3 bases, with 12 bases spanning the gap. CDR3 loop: CASSSTTGYTEAFF. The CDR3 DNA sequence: TGTGCCAGCAGTTCAACGACAGGATACACTGAAGCTTTCTTT.

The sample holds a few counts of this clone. CDR3: CASKRELNTEAFF. CDR3 DNA sequence: TGTGCCAGCAAGCGAGAACTGAACACTGAAGCTTTCTTT. This rearrangement joins TRBV27 to TRBJ1-1; D not certain. The length of the CDR3 is 13 residues. Germline V CDR1 and CDR2: MNHEY, SMNVEV (reference sequence). V gave up 7 bases and J gave up 0 bases, with 9 bases separating them.

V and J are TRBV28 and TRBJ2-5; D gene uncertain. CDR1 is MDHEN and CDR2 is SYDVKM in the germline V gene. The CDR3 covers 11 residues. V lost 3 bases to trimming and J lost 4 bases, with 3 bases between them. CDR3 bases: TGTGCCAGCAGTTTTAGAGAGACCCAGTACTTC. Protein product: CASSFRETQYF. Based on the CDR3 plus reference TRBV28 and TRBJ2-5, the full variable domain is DVKVTQSSRYLVKRTGEKVFLECVQDMDHENMFWYRQDPGLGLRLIYFSYDVKMKEKGDIPEGYSVSREKKERFSLILESASTNQTSMYLCASSFRETQYFGPGTRLLVL.

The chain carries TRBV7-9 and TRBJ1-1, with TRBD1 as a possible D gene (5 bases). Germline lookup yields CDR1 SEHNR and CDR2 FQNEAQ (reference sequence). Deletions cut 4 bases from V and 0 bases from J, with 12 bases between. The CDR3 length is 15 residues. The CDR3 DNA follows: TGTGCCAGCAGCTCCCCGTTGGGGCTGAACACTGAAGCTTTCTTT. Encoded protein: CASSSPLGLNTEAFF.

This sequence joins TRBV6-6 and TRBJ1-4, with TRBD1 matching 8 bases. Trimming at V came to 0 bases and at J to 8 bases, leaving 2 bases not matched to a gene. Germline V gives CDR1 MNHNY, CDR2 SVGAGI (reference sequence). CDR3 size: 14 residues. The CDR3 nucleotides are TGTGCCAGCAGTTACTCGTGGGACAGGGAAAAACTGTTTTTT. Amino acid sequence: CASSYSWDREKLFF.

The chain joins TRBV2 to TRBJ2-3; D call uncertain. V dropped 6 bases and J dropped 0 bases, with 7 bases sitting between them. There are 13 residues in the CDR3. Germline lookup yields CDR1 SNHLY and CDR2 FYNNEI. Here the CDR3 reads CASRVQSTDTQYF. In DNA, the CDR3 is TGTGCCAGCAGGGTACAGAGCACAGATACGCAGTATTTT.

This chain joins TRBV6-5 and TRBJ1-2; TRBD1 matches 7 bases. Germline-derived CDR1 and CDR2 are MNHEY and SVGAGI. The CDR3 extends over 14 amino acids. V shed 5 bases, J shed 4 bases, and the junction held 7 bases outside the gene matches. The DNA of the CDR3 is TGTGCCAGCAGTAGCGACAGGGCCGGCTATGGCTACACCTTC. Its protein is CASSSDRAGYGYTF.

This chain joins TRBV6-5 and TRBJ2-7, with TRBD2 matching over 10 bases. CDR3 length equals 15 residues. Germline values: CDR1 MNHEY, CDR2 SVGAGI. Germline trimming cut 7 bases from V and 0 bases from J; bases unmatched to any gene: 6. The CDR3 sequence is CASTDSGRYSYEQYF. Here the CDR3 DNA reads TGTGCCAGCACGGATAGCGGGAGGTACTCCTACGAGCAGTACTTC.

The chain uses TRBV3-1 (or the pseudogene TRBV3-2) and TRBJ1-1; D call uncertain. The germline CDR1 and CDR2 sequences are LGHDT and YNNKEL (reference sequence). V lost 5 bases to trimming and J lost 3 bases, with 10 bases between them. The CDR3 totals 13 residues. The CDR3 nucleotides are TGTGCCAGCAGCTTCGCCGGGGACACTGAAGCTTTCTTT. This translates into CASSFAGDTEAFF.

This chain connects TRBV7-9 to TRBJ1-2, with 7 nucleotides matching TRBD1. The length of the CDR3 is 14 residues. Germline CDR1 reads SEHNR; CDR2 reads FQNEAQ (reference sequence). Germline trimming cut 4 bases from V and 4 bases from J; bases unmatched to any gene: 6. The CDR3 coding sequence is TGTGCCAGCAGCTCGGACAGGTGGAGCTATGGCTACACCTTC. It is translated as CASSSDRWSYGYTF.

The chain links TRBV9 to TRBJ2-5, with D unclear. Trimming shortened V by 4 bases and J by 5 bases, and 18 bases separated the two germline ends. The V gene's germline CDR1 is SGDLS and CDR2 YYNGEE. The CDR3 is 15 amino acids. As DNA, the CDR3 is TGTGCCAGCAGCCCCGTCGACTCGAATGAGGAGACCCAGTACTTC. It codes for CASSPVDSNEETQYF.

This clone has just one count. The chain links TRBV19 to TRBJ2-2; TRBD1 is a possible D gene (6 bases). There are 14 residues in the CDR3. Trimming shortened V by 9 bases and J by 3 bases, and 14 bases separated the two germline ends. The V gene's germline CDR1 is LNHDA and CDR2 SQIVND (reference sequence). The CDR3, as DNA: TGTGCCAGCACCCCGGACAGATACACCGGGGAGCTGTTTTTT. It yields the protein CASTPDRYTGELFF.